One sample yielded the 4 T cell receptor beta chains listed below, sequenced in a study of cytomegalovirus exposure and HLA in healthy donors. The PCR contained 60 Vbeta and 13 Jbeta primers. The repertoire was sequenced with immunoSEQ multiplex PCR; TCRdb's copy has only in-frame clones and lacks some. The table includes 150,000 to 200,000 clones, under 85% detected once. The material sequenced was PBMCs. Receptors originate from a male donor in good health and CMV-seronegative.

The chain is built from TRBV28 and TRBJ2-4, with 7 bases that match TRBD1. The CDR3 has 16 amino acids. The trim removed 7 bases at V and 0 bases at J, leaving 9 bases unmatched. Germline assignment: CDR1 MDHEN and CDR2 SYDVKM. The CDR3 spells CASTFDRVLAKNIQYF. CDR3 coding DNA: TGTGCCAGCACTTTTGACAGGGTATTAGCCAAAAACATTCAGTACTTC.

This chain links TRBV7-2 with TRBJ2-7; no clear D gene. The CDR3 is made up of 13 amino acids. V was shortened by 3 bases and J by 0 bases, with 6 bases between the two germline ends. CDR1 and CDR2 (germline): SGHTA, FQGNSA. The CDR3 sequence is CASSLAFSYEQYF. CDR3 in DNA: TGTGCCAGCAGCTTGGCCTTCTCCTACGAGCAGTACTTC.

This clone was counted only a few times. The chain carries TRBV10-1 and TRBJ2-1; a possible D gene is TRBD2 (5 bases). Looked up from germline, CDR1 is WNHNN and CDR2 is SYGVQD (reference sequence). The length of the CDR3 is 14 residues. V gave up 0 bases and J gave up 7 bases, with 10 bases separating them. The CDR3 loop is CASSESQRRNEQFF. CDR3 nucleotide sequence: TGCGCCAGCAGTGAGTCCCAGCGGAGGAATGAGCAGTTCTTC.

This chain uses TRBV28 with TRBJ2-1; TRBD2 agrees at 13 bases. The germline gives CDR1 MDHEN, CDR2 SYDVKM. The CDR3 is made up of 18 amino acids. J lost 7 bases, V lost 4 bases, and 13 bases had no gene match. CDR3 in amino acids: CASSSSGTSGKFRNEQFF. As DNA, the CDR3 is TGTGCCAGCAGTTCCTCCGGGACTAGCGGGAAATTTAGGAATGAGCAGTTCTTC.